The 30 T cell receptor beta chains below were found in one sample sequenced in a study of T-cell memory formation after mild COVID-19 (dated by TCRdb to the early 2020s). Libraries were built with 5' RACE. The sequencing machine was an Illumina NovaSeq 6000. The raw public data were reprocessed by TCRdb itself: fastp quality trimming at Q25, MiXCR clonotype calling, in-frame beta chains only. When rows share a CDR3 protein, they turn into one entry using the most common DNA and genes. This sample holds fewer than 700,000 distinct CDR3 sequences; roughly 18% were observed only once. Of the sample, approximately 12% is held by the ten largest clones. The sequenced sample consisted of PBMCs or a T cell subset sorted from them (not recorded which). All receptors derive from an adult woman who had mild COVID-19 (a few samples of this study predate the infection). The sample titles of this study are shuffled in the database, so cell type and time point are left out; the donor was told from shared clones.

The chain links TRBV5-1 to TRBJ2-7; D is unresolved. The last part of the DNA fits TRBJ2-5 better; the J call may be wrong. This CDR3 spans 14 amino acids. The germline CDR1 and CDR2 sequences are SGHRS and YFSETQ. CDR3 nucleotides: TGCGCCAGCAGCCCCTGGGCAGACCAAGAGACCCAGTACTTC. Protein: CASSPWADQETQYF.

This clonotype was seen a few times. The chain combines TRBV3-1 with TRBJ1-5, with D unclear. V dropped 0 bases and J dropped 7 bases, with 7 bases sitting between them. The V gene's germline CDR1 is LGHDT and CDR2 YNNKEL (reference sequence). This CDR3 contains 13 residues. The CDR3 sequence is CASSQDPGQPQHF. The CDR3 DNA follows: TGTGCCAGCAGCCAAGATCCCGGGCAGCCCCAGCATTTT.

This clonotype showed up just a few times. CDR3 amino acids: CASSLAPNRGEQYF. In DNA form, the CDR3 reads TGTGCCAGCAGCTTAGCTCCTAACCGGGGCGAGCAGTACTTC. This chain uses TRBV7-9 with TRBJ2-7, with D possibly matching TRBD2 (5 bases). The germline V and J ends were trimmed by 0 bases and 6 bases, with 12 bases remaining between them. In germline, CDR1 is SEHNR, CDR2 FQNEAQ (reference sequence). The CDR3 spans 14 residues.

The genes are TRBV3-1 and TRBJ1-1; 7 nucleotides match TRBD1. The CDR3 extends over 18 amino acids. V lost 4 bases to trimming and J lost 3 bases; unmatched junction nucleotides: 17. Germline V CDR1 and CDR2: LGHDT, YNNKEL (reference sequence). This CDR3 is CASSPTRDRITYYTEAFF. The CDR3 DNA sequence: TGTGCCAGCAGCCCTACCCGGGACAGAATAACATATTACACTGAAGCTTTCTTT.

The gene calls are TRBV20-1 and TRBJ1-2; D unclear. This CDR3 comprises 12 residues. V dropped 0 bases and J dropped 8 bases, with 10 bases sitting between them. The germline V gene encodes CDR1 DFQATT and CDR2 SNEGSKA (reference sequence). CDR3 nucleotides: TGCAGTGCTAGAGAACGGTTCGGGGGCTACACCTTC. Its translation: CSARERFGGYTF.

The V and J genes are TRBV27 and TRBJ2-7; a possible D gene is TRBD1 (5 bases). Trimming shortened V by 4 bases and J by 3 bases, and 16 bases separated the two germline ends. Germline loops: CDR1 MNHEY, CDR2 SMNVEV (reference sequence). The CDR3 sequence is 15 residues long. In nucleotides, the CDR3 is TGTGCCAGCAGTTCCAGACGGCAGGGCCTCTACGAGCAGTACTTC. Protein sequence: CASSSRRQGLYEQYF.

The chain carries TRBV7-9 and TRBJ2-5; either TRBD1 or TRBD2 may fit D (5 bases each). CDR1 is SEHNR, CDR2 FQNEAQ, per germline (reference sequence). This CDR3 is built from 18 residues. The V and J ends lost 2 bases and 4 bases respectively, with 23 bases between them. CDR3 in amino acids: CASSLTAVRGTVGETQYF. DNA for the CDR3: TGTGCCAGCAGCTTAACAGCCGTTCGGGGCACGGTCGGAGAGACCCAGTACTTC. Combining the CDR3 with reference TRBV7-9 and TRBJ2-5 gives the whole variable domain DTGVSQNPRHKITKRGQNVTFRCDPISEHNRLYWYRQTLGQGPEFLTYFQNEAQLEKSRLLSDRFSAERPKGSFSTLEIQRTEQGDSAMYLCASSLTAVRGTVGETQYFGPGTRLLVL.

This sequence joins TRBV20-1 and TRBJ1-2, with 7 bases that match TRBD1. The J segment lost 1 base and the V segment lost 6 bases, leaving 8 bases of the junction unmatched. The germline CDR1 and CDR2 sequences are DFQATT and SNEGSKA (reference sequence). The CDR3 loop spans 14 amino acids. The CDR3 region is CSATGTAFNYGYTF. The CDR3 DNA sequence: TGCAGTGCAACCGGGACAGCCTTTAACTATGGCTACACCTTC.

The chain has TRBV4-1 and TRBJ2-1, with D perhaps matching TRBD2 (6 bases). Germline CDR1 MGHRA, CDR2 YSYEKL. V was clipped by 1 base and J by 8 bases, with 15 bases between them. The CDR3 covers 15 residues. This CDR3 reads CASSQVEASEYEQFF. CDR3 DNA: TGCGCCAGCAGCCAAGTCGAGGCTAGCGAATATGAGCAGTTCTTC.

This clonotype was seen a handful of times. The chain has TRBV5-4 and TRBJ2-7; D may be TRBD1 (6 bases). Germline loops: CDR1 SGHNT, CDR2 YYREEE (reference sequence). The CDR3 sequence is 13 residues long. Trimming removed 4 bases at V and 1 base at J, with 9 bases between. CDR3 region: CASSIQGSYEQYF. CDR3 in DNA: TGTGCCAGCAGCATCCAGGGGTCCTACGAGCAGTACTTC.

This clonotype was seen a few times. J is TRBJ2-5 and V is TRBV18; no reliable D call. The CDR3 has 13 amino acids. Between the trimmed V and J ends, which lost 2 bases and 1 base, there was a span of 5 bases. The germline V gene encodes CDR1 KGHSH and CDR2 LQKENI. CDR3 amino acids: CASSPLGQETQYF. Written as DNA, the CDR3 is TGTGCCAGCTCACCATTGGGCCAAGAGACCCAGTACTTC.

The CDR3 reads CATDAGPPDTQYF. The CDR3 DNA is TGTGCCACGGACGCAGGGCCTCCCGATACGCAGTATTTT. The chain joins TRBV15 to TRBJ2-3; maybe TRBD1 (5 bases). Germline V CDR1 and CDR2: LNHNV, YYDKDF (reference sequence). This CDR3 is 13 amino acids long. The V and J ends lost 9 bases and 6 bases respectively, with 16 bases between them.

This clonotype was observed many times. The chain recombines TRBV7-9 with TRBJ2-1, with TRBD1 identical over 9 bases. Germline V gene data show CDR1 as SEHNR and CDR2 as FQNEAQ (reference sequence). The CDR3 length is 15 residues. With V trimmed by 5 bases and J by 3 bases, 5 bases remained unmatched. In DNA form, the CDR3 reads TGTGCCAGCAGCCCCGGGACAGGGTTCTACAATGAGCAGTTCTTC. Encoded protein: CASSPGTGFYNEQFF.

This clonotype has just a few counts. This chain joins TRBV3-1 and TRBJ2-7; D is ambiguous. V was trimmed by 5 bases and J by 1 base, leaving 12 bases between them. In germline, CDR1 is LGHDT, CDR2 YNNKEL (reference sequence). The CDR3 is 14 amino acids. The CDR3 loop is CASSDITDSYEQYF. In DNA form, the CDR3 reads TGTGCCAGCAGCGACATCACAGATTCCTACGAGCAGTACTTC.

Regarding this clonotype: One end of the junction does not line up with germline, which may come from a read error. The rearrangement joins TRBV7-8 to TRBJ2-2; 12 bases are shared with TRBD2. CDR1 is SGHVS and CDR2 is FQNEAQ in the germline V gene. This CDR3 has 15 residues. CDR3 residues: CASTLTSGGTGELFF. For the CDR3, the DNA is TGTGCCAGCACCTTAACTAGCGGGGGGACCGGGGAGCTGTTTTTT.

This clonotype has a handful of counts. The V gene is TRBV10-3, the J gene TRBJ2-3, with TRBD2 matching over 12 bases. After removal of 10 bases from V and 2 bases from J, the junction contained 7 bases not matched to a gene. The CDR3 sequence is 15 residues long. Germline values: CDR1 ENHRY, CDR2 SYGVKD. The CDR3 protein is CATTPSGRATDTQYF. The CDR3 region has the DNA TGTGCCACAACTCCTAGCGGGAGGGCCACAGATACGCAGTATTTT.

This clonotype was seen more than once but under ten times. Here the CDR3 reads CASSEARLAGGPVYEQYF. CDR3 nucleotides: TGTGCCAGCAGTGAAGCGCGGCTAGCGGGGGGGCCGGTGTACGAGCAGTACTTC. The chain joins TRBV2 to TRBJ2-7; 12 positions agree with TRBD2. The junction had 10 bases not matched to a gene; V was cut back by 0 bases and J by 4 bases. This CDR3 region has 18 residues. Germline V lookup: CDR1 SNHLY, CDR2 FYNNEI. The full variable domain, with the rest looked up from reference TRBV2 and TRBJ2-7, is EPEVTQTPSHQVTQMGQEVILRCVPISNHLYFYWYRQILGQKVEFLVSFYNNEISEKSEIFDDQFSVERPDGSNFTLKIRSTKLEDSAMYFCASSEARLAGGPVYEQYFGPGTRLTVT.

The chain combines TRBV10-3 with TRBJ2-7, with a tentative D call TRBD2 (6 bases). Germline-derived CDR1 and CDR2 are ENHRY and SYGVKD. The CDR3 is 11 residues long. V lost 10 bases and J 3 bases, leaving 10 bases between the germline ends. The CDR3: CATRDFYEQYV. Written as DNA, the CDR3 is TGTGCCACGAGGGACTTCTACGAGCAGTACGTC.

This clonotype was counted only a few times. CDR3 sequence: CASSEVSEAYEQYF. The CDR3, as DNA: TGTGCCAGCTCTGAAGTATCAGAGGCCTACGAGCAGTACTTC. The chain joins TRBV6-5 to TRBJ2-7; D gene uncertain. Germline V lookup: CDR1 MNHEY, CDR2 SVGAGI. CDR3 length equals 14 residues. V gave up 8 bases and J gave up 2 bases, with 16 bases separating them.

The CDR3 region is CASSSQASSGRSYNEQFF. The CDR3 nucleotides read TGTGCCAGCAGCTCCCAAGCCAGCAGCGGACGCTCCTACAATGAGCAGTTCTTC. The gene calls are TRBV21-1 and TRBJ2-1. TRBV21-1 corresponds to a pseudogene. The CDR3 is 18 amino acids.

The V call is TRBV20-1, the J call TRBJ2-3, with 13 nucleotides matching TRBD2. J lost 0 bases, V lost 1 base, and 7 bases had no gene match. Germline assignment: CDR1 DFQATT and CDR2 SNEGSKA (reference sequence). The CDR3 covers 18 residues. CDR3 in amino acids: CSARAGTSGAASTDTQYF. CDR3 nucleotides: TGCAGTGCTAGAGCCGGGACTAGCGGGGCCGCAAGCACAGATACGCAGTATTTT.

Only a few counts were recorded for this clonotype. The V gene is TRBV19, the J gene TRBJ2-1; 10 bases agree with TRBD1. This CDR3 spans 15 amino acids. From germline, CDR1 is LNHDA and CDR2 SQIVND (reference sequence). V was pared by 5 bases and J by 9 bases, with 10 bases of the junction left unmatched. CDR3 loop: CASSRWGQGMSEQFF. CDR3 sequence (DNA): TGTGCCAGTAGTCGCTGGGGACAGGGGATGAGTGAGCAGTTCTTC.

The chain recombines TRBV29-1 with TRBJ2-5; D is unresolved. CDR1 is SQVTM, CDR2 ANQGSEA, per germline. The CDR3 is 11 amino acids. As DNA, the CDR3 is TGCGGCGCTACTCCCAGCCAGACCCAGTACTTC. It encodes CGATPSQTQYF.

This clonotype was counted many times. This chain uses TRBV4-1 with TRBJ2-7; TRBD1 might be the D (5 bases). Trimming cost V 0 bases and J 3 bases, with 12 bases left between them. The length of the CDR3 is 15 residues. Germline V lookup: CDR1 MGHRA, CDR2 YSYEKL. The CDR3 spells CASSQDRVGLYEQYF. CDR3 sequence (DNA): TGCGCCAGCAGCCAAGACAGAGTGGGGCTCTACGAGCAGTACTTC.

This clonotype was picked up a small number of times. The chain is built from TRBV5-4 and TRBJ2-7; D could derive from TRBD1 or TRBD2 (5 bases each). This CDR3 comprises 13 residues. The ends were cut back, 0 bases at V and 5 bases at J, with 9 bases in the middle. Per the germline V gene, CDR1 is SGHNT and CDR2 is YYREEE (reference sequence). CDR3 nucleotides: TGTGCCAGCAGCTTGGCCAGGGAGAACGAGCAGTACTTC. Its translation is CASSLARENEQYF.

The chain joins TRBV15 to TRBJ2-1, with D maybe TRBD2 (5 bases). The CDR3 has 13 residues. Germline V CDR1 and CDR2: LNHNV, YYDKDF (reference sequence). Between the trimmed V and J ends, which lost 3 bases and 8 bases, there was a span of 11 bases. CDR3 bases: TGTGCCACCAGCAGCGGACTTCGCGATGAGCAGTTCTTC. Amino acid sequence: CATSSGLRDEQFF.

This clonotype turned up a few times. V usage is TRBV10-3 and J usage is TRBJ2-3, with 10 bases aligning to TRBD2. V lost 5 bases and J lost 2; bases outside the gene matches: 7. There are 16 residues in the CDR3. CDR1 ENHRY and CDR2 SYGVKD come from the germline V gene. The CDR3 loop is CAISRVLAGSTDTQYF. CDR3 nucleotides: TGTGCCATCAGTCGAGTACTAGCGGGATCCACAGATACGCAGTATTTT.

This clonotype showed up just a few times. This chain connects TRBV5-1 to TRBJ2-5; TRBD2 agrees at 7 bases. CDR1 is SGHRS, CDR2 YFSETQ, per germline. The CDR3 is 16 amino acids. Trimming at V came to 4 bases and at J to 5 bases, leaving 14 bases not matched to a gene. The CDR3 loop reads CASSVDQAGPIETQYF. The CDR3 DNA sequence: TGCGCCAGCAGCGTTGACCAAGCGGGGCCAATTGAGACCCAGTACTTC.

J is TRBJ1-2 and V is TRBV6-6, with D possibly matching TRBD1 (5 bases). The V end was cut by 2 bases, the J end by 2 bases, with 12 bases between. Germline lookup yields CDR1 MNHNY and CDR2 SVGAGI (reference sequence). The CDR3 sequence is 15 residues long. The CDR3 reads CASSYTQQENYGYTF. DNA of the CDR3: TGTGCCAGCAGTTACACCCAACAGGAAAACTATGGCTACACCTTC.

V is TRBV7-2 and J is TRBJ2-5, with D maybe TRBD2 (7 bases). This CDR3 comprises 15 residues. CDR1 and CDR2 (germline): SGHTA, FQGNSA. V lost 6 bases and J lost 9, with 23 bases in between. CDR3 sequence reads: CASSHTTPLGGAQYF. The DNA for the CDR3 is TGTGCCAGCAGTCACACAACACCCCTAGGGGGGGCCCAGTACTTC.